This is a list of T cell receptor beta chains from one sample in a study of cytomegalovirus exposure and HLA in healthy donors. Using immunoSEQ multiplex PCR, the repertoire was profiled, and TCRdb retains in-frame clones only, with some absent. The sample contains 150,000 to 200,000 clones, more than 65% of which appear only once. The sequenced sample was PBMCs. All receptors derive from a woman younger than 45 in good health and CMV-seropositive. Both conserved end residues are part of each CDR3. A D gene is named only where the DNA matches it firmly. Size is stated for part of the rows, as once, few or many counts, or as a class when the clone is expanded.

d_gene: TRBD2; v_gene: TRBV7-2; abundance: -; j_gene: TRBJ2-1; CDR3aa: CASSLSGLGYNEQFF; CDR3nt: TGTGCCAGCAGCTTATCGGGACTAGGGTACAATGAGCAGTTCTTC
d_gene: -; v_gene: TRBV7-9; abundance: -; j_gene: TRBJ2-5; CDR3aa: CASSPRETETQYF; CDR3nt: TGTGCCAGCAGTCCCCGGGAGACCGAGACCCAGTACTTC
d_gene: TRBD2; v_gene: TRBV28; abundance: -; j_gene: TRBJ2-3; CDR3aa: CASEGLAGGYTDTQYF; CDR3nt: TGTGCCAGCGAAGGACTAGCGGGGGGGTACACAGATACGCAGTATTTT
d_gene: TRBD2; v_gene: TRBV7-9; abundance: -; j_gene: TRBJ2-3; CDR3aa: CASSPEGGADTQYF; CDR3nt: TGTGCCAGCAGCCCAGAGGGAGGGGCAGATACGCAGTATTTT
d_gene: TRBD1; v_gene: TRBV7-3; abundance: -; j_gene: TRBJ2-4; CDR3aa: CASSATGGAWDIQYF; CDR3nt: TGTGCCAGCAGCGCGACAGGGGGCGCATGGGACATTCAGTACTTC
d_gene: -; v_gene: TRBV6-5; abundance: -; j_gene: TRBJ2-2; CDR3aa: CASSRRDTDTGELFF; CDR3nt: TGTGCCAGCAGCCGCCGGGACACGGACACCGGGGAGCTGTTTTTT
d_gene: -; v_gene: TRBV7-8; abundance: -; j_gene: TRBJ2-3; CDR3aa: CATRNLRGTDTQYF; CDR3nt: TGTGCCACCAGGAATTTACGAGGCACAGATACGCAGTATTTT
d_gene: -; v_gene: TRBV5-1; abundance: -; j_gene: TRBJ1-1; CDR3aa: CASSLVGGENTEAFF; CDR3nt: TGCGCCAGCAGCTTGGTCGGGGGTGAGAACACTGAAGCTTTCTTT
d_gene: -; v_gene: TRBV4-3; abundance: few; j_gene: TRBJ2-5; CDR3aa: CASSQGARKTQYF; CDR3nt: TGCGCCAGCAGCCAAGGTGCGAGAAAGACCCAGTACTTC
d_gene: TRBD1; v_gene: TRBV11-2; abundance: -; j_gene: TRBJ1-2; CDR3aa: CASSLAGQGARNYGYTF; CDR3nt: TGTGCCAGCAGCTTAGCGGGACAGGGGGCGAGGAACTATGGCTACACCTTC
d_gene: -; v_gene: TRBV19; abundance: -; j_gene: TRBJ2-2; CDR3aa: CAGRTSNTGELFF; CDR3nt: TGTGCCGGGCGGACATCGAACACCGGGGAGCTGTTTTTT
d_gene: TRBD1; v_gene: TRBV7-9; abundance: few; j_gene: TRBJ2-7; CDR3aa: CASSLTGTGDEQYF; CDR3nt: TGTGCCAGCAGCTTAACCGGGACAGGGGACGAGCAGTACTTC
d_gene: -; v_gene: TRBV7-9; abundance: -; j_gene: TRBJ1-5; CDR3aa: CASSLGTDQPQHF; CDR3nt: TGTGCCAGCAGCTTAGGGACAGATCAGCCCCAGCATTTT
d_gene: -; v_gene: TRBV14; abundance: -; j_gene: TRBJ1-5; CDR3aa: CASSQERWVSGNQPQHF; CDR3nt: TGTGCCAGCAGCCAAGAGAGGTGGGTTTCGGGAAATCAGCCCCAGCATTTT
d_gene: TRBD1; v_gene: TRBV27; abundance: few; j_gene: TRBJ2-1; CDR3aa: CASSFEGALRPRQGSMNEQFF; CDR3nt: TGTGCCAGCAGTTTCGAGGGCGCCTTACGACCTCGACAGGGGAGTATGAATGAGCAGTTCTTC
d_gene: TRBD2; v_gene: TRBV28; abundance: -; j_gene: TRBJ2-4; CDR3aa: CASSLSGGLAKNIQYF; CDR3nt: TGTGCCAGCAGTTTATCGGGGGGTCTAGCCAAAAACATTCAGTACTTC
d_gene: -; v_gene: TRBV6-6; abundance: -; j_gene: TRBJ2-1; CDR3aa: CASSPVGSGQFF; CDR3nt: TGTGCCAGCAGCCCTGTGGGTAGCGGGCAGTTCTTC
d_gene: -; v_gene: TRBV4-1; abundance: -; j_gene: TRBJ2-5; CDR3aa: CASSQDSAVQETQYF; CDR3nt: TGCGCCAGCAGCCAAGATTCGGCGGTCCAAGAGACCCAGTACTTC
d_gene: -; v_gene: TRBV9; abundance: -; j_gene: TRBJ1-6; CDR3aa: CASSVEDFSGDSPLHF; CDR3nt: TGTGCCAGCAGCGTAGAAGACTTCTCAGGGGATTCACCCCTCCACTTT
d_gene: TRBD1; v_gene: TRBV7-2; abundance: -; j_gene: TRBJ2-3; CDR3aa: CASSLRTGSDTDTQYF; CDR3nt: TGTGCCAGCAGCCTCCGGACAGGGTCGGACACAGATACGCAGTATTTT
d_gene: -; v_gene: TRBV19; abundance: -; j_gene: TRBJ1-2; CDR3aa: CARWTPNYGYTF; CDR3nt: TGTGCCAGGTGGACACCCAACTATGGCTACACCTTC
d_gene: TRBD1; v_gene: TRBV5-6; abundance: -; j_gene: TRBJ1-2; CDR3aa: CASSSNYRGQDYGYTF; CDR3nt: TGTGCCAGCAGCTCAAATTACAGGGGGCAGGACTATGGCTACACCTTC
d_gene: TRBD2; v_gene: TRBV5-6; abundance: -; j_gene: TRBJ2-7; CDR3aa: CASSLAGGPTYEQYF; CDR3nt: TGTGCCAGCAGCCTAGCGGGGGGGCCAACCTACGAGCAGTACTTC
d_gene: -; v_gene: TRBV7-9; abundance: -; j_gene: TRBJ2-1; CDR3aa: CASSLDRTEYNEQFF; CDR3nt: TGTGCCAGCAGCTTAGACAGGACGGAATACAATGAGCAGTTCTTC
d_gene: -; v_gene: TRBV12-1; abundance: once; j_gene: TRBJ2-6; CDR3aa: CASSFVSRVGANVLTF; CDR3nt: TGTGCCAGCAGCTTTGTAAGCCGGGTGGGGGCCAACGTCCTGACTTTC
d_gene: TRBD1; v_gene: TRBV6-6; abundance: -; j_gene: TRBJ1-6; CDR3aa: CASSYGTGIGSPLHF; CDR3nt: TGTGCCAGCAGTTACGGGACAGGGATAGGTTCACCCCTCCACTTT
d_gene: TRBD2; v_gene: TRBV11-3; abundance: once; j_gene: TRBJ2-5; CDR3aa: CASSPPGGETQYF; CDR3nt: TGTGCCAGCAGCCCTCCGGGGGGGGAGACCCAGTACTTC
d_gene: -; v_gene: TRBV18; abundance: -; j_gene: TRBJ1-5; CDR3aa: CASSPLGGGNQPQHF; CDR3nt: TGTGCCAGCTCACCACTAGGGGGAGGCAATCAGCCCCAGCATTTT
d_gene: TRBD2; v_gene: TRBV13; abundance: once; j_gene: TRBJ2-2; CDR3aa: CASSPWTSSTNTGELFF; CDR3nt: TGTGCCAGCAGCCCCTGGACTAGCTCCACGAACACCGGGGAGCTGTTTTTT
d_gene: TRBD1; v_gene: TRBV19; abundance: -; j_gene: TRBJ1-4; CDR3aa: CASSNRDREKLFF; CDR3nt: TGTGCCAGTAGCAACCGGGACAGGGAAAAACTGTTTTTT
d_gene: -; v_gene: TRBV7-3; abundance: -; j_gene: TRBJ2-2; CDR3aa: CASSRTGWNTGELFF; CDR3nt: TGTGCCAGCAGCCGAACAGGGTGGAACACCGGGGAGCTGTTTTTT
d_gene: -; v_gene: TRBV19; abundance: few; j_gene: TRBJ1-2; CDR3aa: CASRSRDVNGYTF; CDR3nt: TGTGCCAGTAGATCGAGGGATGTGAATGGCTACACCTTC
d_gene: -; v_gene: TRBV28; abundance: -; j_gene: TRBJ1-5; CDR3aa: CASSLRGGGQPQHF; CDR3nt: TGTGCCAGCAGTTTACGAGGGGGTGGTCAGCCCCAGCATTTT
d_gene: TRBD2; v_gene: TRBV19; abundance: -; j_gene: TRBJ2-2; CDR3aa: CASSSGTGPGRLAGDTGELFF; CDR3nt: TGTGCCAGTAGTAGCGGGACAGGACCGGGAAGACTAGCGGGGGACACCGGGGAGCTGTTTTTT
d_gene: -; v_gene: TRBV7-2; abundance: -; j_gene: TRBJ2-7; CDR3aa: CASSLGGRQAGYEQYF; CDR3nt: TGTGCCAGCAGCTTAGGGGGAAGGCAGGCGGGCTACGAGCAGTACTTC
d_gene: -; v_gene: TRBV19; abundance: -; j_gene: TRBJ2-7; CDR3aa: CASSPWTGEQYF; CDR3nt: TGTGCCAGTAGTCCCTGGACTGGCGAGCAGTACTTC
d_gene: -; v_gene: TRBV19; abundance: -; j_gene: TRBJ2-3; CDR3aa: CASSRGDTDTQYF; CDR3nt: TGTGCCAGTAGTCGGGGTGACACAGATACGCAGTATTTT
d_gene: -; v_gene: TRBV27; abundance: -; j_gene: TRBJ1-4; CDR3aa: CASSFTSSNEKLFF; CDR3nt: TGTGCCAGCAGTTTTACGTCCAGTAATGAAAAACTGTTTTTT
d_gene: TRBD1; v_gene: TRBV5-5; abundance: -; j_gene: TRBJ1-1; CDR3aa: CASSSKAGQGEQGAFF; CDR3nt: TGTGCCAGCAGCTCTAAGGCGGGACAGGGGGAGCAAGGAGCTTTCTTT
d_gene: TRBD2; v_gene: TRBV7-2; abundance: -; j_gene: TRBJ2-7; CDR3aa: CASSLSPAGGFYEQYF; CDR3nt: TGTGCCAGCAGCTTATCTCCAGCGGGGGGTTTCTACGAGCAGTACTTC
d_gene: -; v_gene: TRBV28; abundance: -; j_gene: TRBJ2-1; CDR3aa: CASSLPSVDRRGRNEQFF; CDR3nt: TGTGCCAGCAGTTTACCTTCCGTCGACAGGAGGGGGCGCAATGAGCAGTTCTTC
d_gene: TRBD1; v_gene: TRBV6-6; abundance: -; j_gene: TRBJ1-2; CDR3aa: CASSSDRASYYGYTF; CDR3nt: TGTGCCAGCAGTTCGGACAGGGCCAGTTACTATGGCTACACCTTC
d_gene: TRBD2; v_gene: TRBV10-3; abundance: few; j_gene: TRBJ2-5; CDR3aa: CAISDSGGAPETQYF; CDR3nt: TGTGCCATCAGTGATAGCGGGGGGGCCCCGGAGACCCAGTACTTC
d_gene: -; v_gene: TRBV6-1; abundance: -; j_gene: TRBJ1-6; CDR3aa: CASSVQDFNSPLHF; CDR3nt: TGTGCCAGCAGTGTGCAGGACTTCAATTCACCCCTCCACTTT
d_gene: TRBD1; v_gene: TRBV4-3; abundance: -; j_gene: TRBJ2-6; CDR3aa: CASSSGTASSSGANVLTF; CDR3nt: TGCGCCAGCAGCTCAGGGACAGCCTCGAGCTCTGGGGCCAACGTCCTGACTTTC
d_gene: -; v_gene: TRBV5-1; abundance: -; j_gene: TRBJ2-7; CDR3aa: CASSPSWRVHEQYF; CDR3nt: TGCGCCAGCAGCCCCTCGTGGAGGGTGCACGAGCAGTACTTC
d_gene: -; v_gene: TRBV7-9; abundance: -; j_gene: TRBJ2-7; CDR3aa: CASSVRGSSYEQYF; CDR3nt: TGTGCCAGCAGCGTAAGGGGGAGCTCCTACGAGCAGTACTTC
d_gene: TRBD1; v_gene: TRBV7-2; abundance: -; j_gene: TRBJ1-2; CDR3aa: CASSSSGTGGGGYTF; CDR3nt: TGTGCCAGCAGCTCTTCCGGGACAGGGGGCGGTGGCTACACCTTC
d_gene: -; v_gene: TRBV28; abundance: -; j_gene: TRBJ2-7; CDR3aa: CASLRGYEQYF; CDR3nt: TGTGCCAGTCTCAGGGGATACGAGCAGTACTTC
d_gene: TRBD1; v_gene: TRBV5-4; abundance: -; j_gene: TRBJ2-4; CDR3aa: CASSFPGQGAKNIQYF; CDR3nt: TGTGCCAGCAGCTTCCCGGGACAGGGGGCCAAAAACATTCAGTACTTC
d_gene: -; v_gene: TRBV14; abundance: -; j_gene: TRBJ1-5; CDR3aa: CASRRGHF; CDR3nt: TGTGCCAGCAGGCGCGGGCATTTT
d_gene: TRBD2; v_gene: TRBV5-6; abundance: -; j_gene: TRBJ2-5; CDR3aa: CASSPRTSGGREETQYF; CDR3nt: TGTGCCAGCAGCCCCCGGACTAGCGGGGGGAGGGAGGAGACCCAGTACTTC
d_gene: TRBD1; v_gene: TRBV9; abundance: -; j_gene: TRBJ2-7; CDR3aa: CASSAGTGPYEQYF; CDR3nt: TGTGCCAGCAGCGCCGGGACAGGGCCCTACGAGCAGTACTTC
d_gene: TRBD2; v_gene: TRBV7-2; abundance: -; j_gene: TRBJ2-3; CDR3aa: CASSFGSGGRTDTQYF; CDR3nt: TGTGCCAGCAGTTTCGGGAGCGGGGGCCGAACAGATACGCAGTATTTT
d_gene: TRBD1; v_gene: TRBV28; abundance: -; j_gene: TRBJ2-6; CDR3aa: CASSFPGQGAFGANVLTF; CDR3nt: TGTGCCAGCAGTTTCCCGGGACAGGGGGCGTTTGGGGCCAACGTCCTGACTTTC
d_gene: -; v_gene: TRBV4-1; abundance: -; j_gene: TRBJ1-1; CDR3aa: CASSQVEGGTEAFF; CDR3nt: TGCGCCAGCAGCCAAGTGGAGGGGGGGACTGAAGCTTTCTTT
d_gene: TRBD1; v_gene: TRBV15; abundance: once; j_gene: TRBJ1-5; CDR3aa: CATSRPGTGVRQPQHF; CDR3nt: TGTGCCACCAGCCGACCCGGGACAGGGGTGAGGCAGCCCCAGCATTTT